Listed below are T cell receptor beta chains from one sample, sequenced in a study of cytomegalovirus exposure and HLA in healthy donors. The table came from immunoSEQ multiplex PCR; TCRdb's copy has only in-frame clones and leaves some out. The data show some 190,000 clones, over 65% seen once. Sequenced: PBMCs. All receptors come from a man aged 18 to 35 in good health and CMV-seronegative. The CDR3 runs from the conserved cysteine through the conserved F or W. Each record gives: clone size, V gene, J gene, D gene, CDR3 DNA, CDR3 protein. The D gene is left open where the match is weak. The listing skips clone size in some rows; elsewhere it reads once, few, many or a size class.

abundance: NA
v_gene: TRBV5-4
j_gene: TRBJ2-1
d_gene: TRBD1
CDR3nt: TGTGCCAGCAGCTTGCCGGGACAGGGGTCGGATGAGCAGTTCTTC
CDR3aa: CASSLPGQGSDEQFF

abundance: NA
v_gene: TRBV29-1
j_gene: TRBJ2-7
d_gene: NA
CDR3nt: TGCAGCGTTTCCCTCAGGGTAGGGGCCCTCGAGCAGTACTTC
CDR3aa: CSVSLRVGALEQYF

abundance: NA
v_gene: TRBV5-1
j_gene: TRBJ2-1
d_gene: NA
CDR3nt: TGCGCCAGCAGCTTGTTGGTTACCAGCTCCTACAATGAGCAGTTCTTC
CDR3aa: CASSLLVTSSYNEQFF

abundance: NA
v_gene: TRBV19
j_gene: TRBJ1-1
d_gene: TRBD1
CDR3nt: TGTGCCAGTAGTCTACAGGGGGCGAACACTGAAGCTTTCTTT
CDR3aa: CASSLQGANTEAFF

abundance: NA
v_gene: TRBV5-4
j_gene: TRBJ1-1
d_gene: TRBD1
CDR3nt: TGTGCCAGCAGCGGGAGAGACAGGGGCCCCTCTATGAACACTGAAGCTTTCTTT
CDR3aa: CASSGRDRGPSMNTEAFF

abundance: NA
v_gene: TRBV6-5
j_gene: TRBJ2-7
d_gene: NA
CDR3nt: TGTGCCAGCAGTTCCACAGGTTACGAGCAGTACTTC
CDR3aa: CASSSTGYEQYF

abundance: NA
v_gene: TRBV2
j_gene: TRBJ2-7
d_gene: NA
CDR3nt: TGTGCCAGCAGGGCAAGAGGGGAGCAGTACTTC
CDR3aa: CASRARGEQYF

abundance: NA
v_gene: TRBV9
j_gene: TRBJ1-1
d_gene: TRBD1
CDR3nt: TGTGCCAGCAGATCCGGGACAGGGGTAACTGAAGCTTTCTTT
CDR3aa: CASRSGTGVTEAFF

abundance: NA
v_gene: TRBV2
j_gene: TRBJ2-3
d_gene: TRBD2
CDR3nt: TGTGCCAGCCGCGACTGGGAGGGTGCAGATACGCAGTATTTT
CDR3aa: CASRDWEGADTQYF

abundance: NA
v_gene: TRBV7-8
j_gene: TRBJ2-7
d_gene: TRBD1
CDR3nt: TGTGCCAGCAGCTTACGACAGGGGGTTCTCGAGCAGTACTTC
CDR3aa: CASSLRQGVLEQYF

abundance: NA
v_gene: TRBV28
j_gene: TRBJ1-2
d_gene: TRBD1
CDR3nt: TGTGCCAGCAGATCCTCTCCGGGACAGGGATTTGGGTATGGCTACACCTTC
CDR3aa: CASRSSPGQGFGYGYTF

abundance: NA
v_gene: TRBV5-6
j_gene: TRBJ2-5
d_gene: NA
CDR3nt: TGTGCCAGCAGCTTAGGGGGAAGGGGTCAAGAGACCCAGTACTTC
CDR3aa: CASSLGGRGQETQYF

abundance: few
v_gene: TRBV29-1
j_gene: TRBJ1-1
d_gene: NA
CDR3nt: TGCAGCGTTGACCATCGGAGGACTGAAGCTTTCTTT
CDR3aa: CSVDHRRTEAFF

abundance: NA
v_gene: TRBV2
j_gene: TRBJ1-5
d_gene: NA
CDR3nt: TGTGCCAGCAAGAGAGGATCGAATCAGCCCCAGCATTTT
CDR3aa: CASKRGSNQPQHF

abundance: NA
v_gene: TRBV5-1
j_gene: TRBJ1-1
d_gene: NA
CDR3nt: TGCGCCAGCAGCGTGGACACCCAGGGCACTGAAGCTTTCTTT
CDR3aa: CASSVDTQGTEAFF

abundance: NA
v_gene: TRBV30
j_gene: TRBJ1-5
d_gene: NA
CDR3nt: TGTGCCTGGAGTGCGGGAGGGGGTAGCAATCAGCCCCAGCATTTT
CDR3aa: CAWSAGGGSNQPQHF

abundance: few
v_gene: TRBV4-1
j_gene: TRBJ2-7
d_gene: NA
CDR3nt: TGCGCCAGCAGCGATACAGGGCGCTACGAGCAGTACTTC
CDR3aa: CASSDTGRYEQYF

abundance: NA
v_gene: TRBV4-1
j_gene: TRBJ1-5
d_gene: NA
CDR3nt: TGCGCCAGCAGCCAAGCGACCAGGGCTCAGCCCCAGCATTTT
CDR3aa: CASSQATRAQPQHF

abundance: NA
v_gene: TRBV9
j_gene: TRBJ2-7
d_gene: NA
CDR3nt: TGTGCCAGCAGCGTAGGTGGGCTAAGCTCCTACGAGCAGTACTTC
CDR3aa: CASSVGGLSSYEQYF

abundance: NA
v_gene: TRBV7-2
j_gene: TRBJ1-1
d_gene: TRBD1
CDR3nt: TGTGCCAGCAGCACCCGGACAGGGAAGCGCACTGAAGCTTTCTTT
CDR3aa: CASSTRTGKRTEAFF

abundance: NA
v_gene: TRBV5-8
j_gene: TRBJ1-5
d_gene: TRBD1
CDR3nt: TGTGCCAGCAGCGTAGGACAGGGAGGCAATCAGCCCCAGCATTTT
CDR3aa: CASSVGQGGNQPQHF

abundance: few
v_gene: TRBV6-5
j_gene: TRBJ2-2
d_gene: NA
CDR3nt: TGTGCCAGCAGTTTCCAGGGGATAAACACCGGGGAGCTGTTTTTT
CDR3aa: CASSFQGINTGELFF

abundance: NA
v_gene: TRBV18
j_gene: TRBJ2-7
d_gene: TRBD2
CDR3nt: TGTGCCAGCTCACCTCTAGCGGTTAGCTCCTACGAGCAGTACTTC
CDR3aa: CASSPLAVSSYEQYF

abundance: few
v_gene: TRBV7-2
j_gene: TRBJ2-3
d_gene: NA
CDR3nt: TGTGCCAGCAGCTTCGCAGGGGGGCCCTCCGGTACGCAGTATTTT
CDR3aa: CASSFAGGPSGTQYF

abundance: few
v_gene: TRBV7-6
j_gene: TRBJ2-1
d_gene: TRBD2
CDR3nt: TGTGCCAGCAGCCTGATGACTAGCGGGGTTTATAATGAGCAGTTCTTC
CDR3aa: CASSLMTSGVYNEQFF